These T cell receptor beta chains were read from a single sample in a study of T-cell reconstitution after alpha-beta-depleted transplantation in children. TCRdb reprocessed the PCR reads with MiXCR, giving one entry per CDR3 protein. This sample yields 180,000 or so distinct CDR3 sequences, of which about 6% are seen a single time; under 5% belongs to the top ten. Source: PBMCs, taken before TCRalphabeta/CD19-depleted stem cell transplant. The receptors originated from a girl less than two years old with combined immunodeficiency, due to receive a stem cell transplant. Both conserved end residues are part of each CDR3. Fields, in order: J gene, CDR3 length, D gene, V gene, clone size, CDR3 DNA, CDR3 protein. The D gene is left open where the match is weak. The size entry is marked missing in some rows and otherwise reads once, few, many or a size class.

J gene: TRBJ2-2
CDR3 length: 13
D gene: NA
V gene: TRBV7-3
clone size: many
CDR3 DNA: TGTGCCAGCAGCCGGGGGGCCCCCGGGGAGCTGTTTTTT
CDR3 protein: CASSRGAPGELFF

J gene: TRBJ1-2
CDR3 length: 11
D gene: NA
V gene: TRBV20-1
clone size: NA
CDR3 DNA: TGCAGTGCCAAGGGGTCCTATGGCTACACCTTC
CDR3 protein: CSAKGSYGYTF

J gene: TRBJ2-1
CDR3 length: 13
D gene: NA
V gene: TRBV27
clone size: many
CDR3 DNA: TGTGCCAGCAATCACAACCCCTACAATGAGCAGTTCTTC
CDR3 protein: CASNHNPYNEQFF

J gene: TRBJ1-1
CDR3 length: 12
D gene: NA
V gene: TRBV5-6
clone size: many
CDR3 DNA: TGTGCCAGCAGCTTGCTTGGAACTGAAGCTTTCTTT
CDR3 protein: CASSLLGTEAFF

J gene: TRBJ2-1
CDR3 length: 16
D gene: NA
V gene: TRBV19
clone size: many
CDR3 DNA: TGTGCCAGCAAGGTAGGGGGAGGTCTCTCCTACAATGAGCAGTTCTTC
CDR3 protein: CASKVGGGLSYNEQFF

J gene: TRBJ1-1
CDR3 length: 15
D gene: TRBD1
V gene: TRBV6-2/TRBV6-3
clone size: NA
CDR3 DNA: TGTGCCAGCAGTCCGACAGGGGTGGGGAACACTGAAGCTTTCTTT
CDR3 protein: CASSPTGVGNTEAFF

J gene: TRBJ2-1
CDR3 length: 17
D gene: NA
V gene: TRBV3-1
clone size: many
CDR3 DNA: TGTGCCAGCAGCCTTATCAAGGGACTCCGCTCCTACAATGAGCAGTTCTTC
CDR3 protein: CASSLIKGLRSYNEQFF

J gene: TRBJ1-1
CDR3 length: 12
D gene: NA
V gene: TRBV29-1
clone size: many
CDR3 DNA: TGCAGCGTTGTCGACGGAGGAACTGAAGCTTTCTTT
CDR3 protein: CSVVDGGTEAFF

J gene: TRBJ2-7
CDR3 length: 14
D gene: TRBD1
V gene: TRBV20-1
clone size: many
CDR3 DNA: TGCAGTACACCGGGACAGGGAATATCCTACGAGCAGTACTTC
CDR3 protein: CSTPGQGISYEQYF

J gene: TRBJ2-1
CDR3 length: 11
D gene: NA
V gene: TRBV6-2/TRBV6-3
clone size: few
CDR3 DNA: TGTGCCAGCAGTTCTCCCTTAGGTGCGTTCTTC
CDR3 protein: CASSSPLGAFF

J gene: TRBJ2-1
CDR3 length: 15
D gene: TRBD2
V gene: TRBV9
clone size: many
CDR3 DNA: TGTGCCAGCAGCGGGGACTATGCGGGGTACAATGAGCAGTTCTTC
CDR3 protein: CASSGDYAGYNEQFF

J gene: TRBJ2-1
CDR3 length: 15
D gene: NA
V gene: TRBV20-1
clone size: NA
CDR3 DNA: TGCAGTGCTGACACTACAGGGTCCCCTATCGATGAGCAGTTCTTC
CDR3 protein: CSADTTGSPIDEQFF

J gene: TRBJ1-1
CDR3 length: 15
D gene: NA
V gene: TRBV4-3
clone size: many
CDR3 DNA: TGCGCCAGCAGCCTACAGGTTACCATGAACACTGAAGCTTTCTTT
CDR3 protein: CASSLQVTMNTEAFF

J gene: TRBJ1-1
CDR3 length: 13
D gene: NA
V gene: TRBV6-2/TRBV6-3
clone size: NA
CDR3 DNA: TGTGCCAGCTCCGACAGCTATCGGTCTGAAGCTTTCTTT
CDR3 protein: CASSDSYRSEAFF

J gene: TRBJ1-2
CDR3 length: 12
D gene: NA
V gene: TRBV4-1
clone size: once
CDR3 DNA: TGCGCCAGCAGCCAAGGGTTGTATGGCTACACCTTC
CDR3 protein: CASSQGLYGYTF

J gene: TRBJ1-2
CDR3 length: 17
D gene: NA
V gene: TRBV7-9
clone size: few
CDR3 DNA: TGTGCCAGCAGCTTTATCTACGCCGGGACATTCAACTATGGCTACACCTTC
CDR3 protein: CASSFIYAGTFNYGYTF

J gene: TRBJ1-5
CDR3 length: 15
D gene: TRBD1
V gene: TRBV7-8
clone size: many
CDR3 DNA: TGTGCCAGCAGCACCCGGGACAGGGGAGGTCAGCCCCAGCATTTT
CDR3 protein: CASSTRDRGGQPQHF

J gene: TRBJ2-1
CDR3 length: 14
D gene: TRBD1
V gene: TRBV7-3
clone size: many
CDR3 DNA: TGTGCCAGCAGCTTAATGGGACAGGGCTATGAGCAGTTCTTC
CDR3 protein: CASSLMGQGYEQFF

J gene: TRBJ2-3
CDR3 length: 18
D gene: TRBD2
V gene: TRBV24-1
clone size: many
CDR3 DNA: TGTGCCACCAGTGATTTCGGACTAGCGGGATGGAACACAGATACGCAGTATTTT
CDR3 protein: CATSDFGLAGWNTDTQYF

J gene: TRBJ2-7
CDR3 length: 13
D gene: NA
V gene: TRBV29-1
clone size: many
CDR3 DNA: TGCAGCGTTGAAAGGAAGGATACCTACGAGCAGTACTTC
CDR3 protein: CSVERKDTYEQYF

J gene: TRBJ2-1
CDR3 length: 15
D gene: NA
V gene: TRBV28
clone size: many
CDR3 DNA: TGTGCCAGCAGTTTCGATCAGGACAGATTGGATGAGCAGTTCTTC
CDR3 protein: CASSFDQDRLDEQFF

J gene: TRBJ2-1
CDR3 length: 13
D gene: NA
V gene: TRBV25-1
clone size: NA
CDR3 DNA: TGTGCCAGCAGTGAATATGGGGACGATGAGCAGTTCTTC
CDR3 protein: CASSEYGDDEQFF

J gene: TRBJ2-1
CDR3 length: 15
D gene: TRBD2
V gene: TRBV7-6
clone size: many
CDR3 DNA: TGTGCCAGCAGCTTACTCCGACGTAGCGGGAATGAGCAGTTCTTC
CDR3 protein: CASSLLRRSGNEQFF

J gene: TRBJ2-7
CDR3 length: 15
D gene: NA
V gene: TRBV18
clone size: few
CDR3 DNA: TGTGCCAGCTCACCACGCTGGTCGGGGTCCTACGAGCAGTACTTC
CDR3 protein: CASSPRWSGSYEQYF

J gene: TRBJ2-1
CDR3 length: 15
D gene: NA
V gene: TRBV30
clone size: NA
CDR3 DNA: TGTGCCTGGGGGGTGGGCGGGTTCGCCTACAATGAGCAGTTCTTC
CDR3 protein: CAWGVGGFAYNEQFF

J gene: TRBJ2-3
CDR3 length: 12
D gene: NA
V gene: TRBV29-1
clone size: many
CDR3 DNA: TGCAGCGTTGACCCGGGTACAGATACGCAGTATTTT
CDR3 protein: CSVDPGTDTQYF

J gene: TRBJ2-5
CDR3 length: 16
D gene: NA
V gene: TRBV6-2/TRBV6-3
clone size: many
CDR3 DNA: TGTGCCAGCAGTTACTTGGCCTCGCTTGGAGAAGAGACCCAGTACTTC
CDR3 protein: CASSYLASLGEETQYF

J gene: TRBJ2-1
CDR3 length: 18
D gene: NA
V gene: TRBV18
clone size: few
CDR3 DNA: TGTGCCAGCTCACCACCGATCGGGGGCGCGAGCTCCTACAATGAGCAGTTCTTC
CDR3 protein: CASSPPIGGASSYNEQFF

J gene: TRBJ2-5
CDR3 length: 17
D gene: TRBD2
V gene: TRBV28
clone size: many
CDR3 DNA: TGTGCCAGCAGTTCGGGACTAGCGGGAGGAAGTCAAGAGACCCAGTACTTC
CDR3 protein: CASSSGLAGGSQETQYF